The clone carrying this T cell receptor beta chain was seen many times. Its specificity is unknown. There are 15 residues in the CDR3. From germline, CDR1 is MNHNY and CDR2 SVGAGI (reference sequence). V was clipped by 0 bases and J by 4 bases; unmatched bases: 5. The data are from a study of T cells in Graves' hyperthyroidism and ophthalmopathy. Overall study findings and caveats: Within blood appeared most thyroid clonotypes that had expanded above 0.001.

There were TCR beta CDR3 regions amplified from RNA transcripts. The HTBI primer set was used in a first-round RT-PCR of the TCR CDR3. One entry per CDR3 protein, called by TCRdb with MiXCR from the multiplex PCR reads. The table records some 650,000 distinct CDR3 sequences, 16% of them present only once. The receptor was derived from a woman in her thirties or forties with Graves' ophthalmopathy. Sequencing was carried out using blood. The V and J genes are TRBV6-6 and TRBJ2-7; 8 bases fit TRBD1. The CDR3 loop reads CASSYSRQGAYEQYF. The CDR3 region has the DNA TGTGCCAGCAGTTACTCGAGGCAGGGGGCTTACGAGCAGTACTTC.